This T cell receptor (beta chain) was sequenced in a study of blood T cell repertoires in COVID-19. Per the germline V gene, CDR1 is SEHNR and CDR2 is FQNEAQ (reference sequence). Trimming took off 5 bases at V and 7 bases at J, with 12 bases between the two ends. This CDR3 spans 14 amino acids. Per the authors' pipeline: Reference gene primer amplification in the assay estimated nucleated cell counts. Data came from immunoSEQ multiplex PCR; TCRdb stores just in-frame clones and leaves some out. V, J and clone size are those of that table, while D and trimming were read from the DNA. The data hold a few hundred thousand clones, with 88% observed a single time. Clinical histories supplied by participants themselves formed the basis of cohort assignment.

V gene TRBV7-9 combines with J gene TRBJ1-6; D remains unclear. The sample was PBMCs or T cells enriched from blood (not recorded which). The origin of this receptor is a woman aged 18-35 years who had recovered from COVID-19. The CDR3, as DNA: TGTGCCAGCAGCCAGGACTCGAGAAATTCACCCCTCCACTTT. Its translation: CASSQDSRNSPLHF.